This T cell receptor (beta chain) was found in a study of OX40 agonist ivuxolimab in advanced cancers. Study-wide context: The treatment was a fully human IgG2 OX40 agonist, ivuxolimab. General study points: Expanded clones belonging to CD8+ T cells outnumbered, on average, those of CD4+.

As regards this clone: The antigen is not known.

The ends lost 5 bases at V and 0 bases at J; junction bases unmatched: 9. The CDR3 has 17 amino acids. Germline lookup yields CDR1 SGHTA and CDR2 FQGTGA. Profiled with immunoSEQ multiplex PCR; TCRdb holds only in-frame clones, not every one. Of approximately 82,000 clones listed, approximately 87% are singletons. Systemic immunosuppression or a history of autoimmune disease excluded patients. This chain links TRBV7-3 with TRBJ2-4; 8 positions agree with TRBD2. Source: CD4+ or CD8+ T cells sorted from blood, taken in a trial of the OX40 agonist ivuxolimab. This sequence originates from an adult with an advanced solid tumor such as melanoma, head and neck, liver or kidney cancer. CDR3 in DNA: TGTGCCAGCAGCGCCGGGACTAGTTATGGAGCCAAAAACATTCAGTACTTC. Its protein is CASSAGTSYGAKNIQYF.